The next 13 T cell receptor beta chains were all read from a single sample in a study of human T cells and chemical hapten exposure. Time point described: patch test 3, about 24 weeks after DPC sensitization. Documented treatment: therapeutic diphenylcyclopropenone sensitization with weekly scalp DPC. TCRdb analysed the RACE reads with MiXCR anew, one entry per CDR3 protein. Altogether approximately 90,000 distinct CDR3 sequences are present, about 28% being singletons, with the ten largest covering 9% to 12%. The input for sequencing was whole blood, taken in connection with sensitization to the hapten diphenylcyclopropenone (DPC). These receptors were collected from a man in his forties with alopecia areata. Some clones in this sample may be carry-over from other donors' samples.

V and J are TRBV15 and TRBJ2-3; D ambiguous. Trimming shortened V by 1 base and J by 2 bases, and 13 bases separated the two germline ends. Per the germline V gene, CDR1 is LNHNV and CDR2 is YYDKDF (reference sequence). The CDR3 runs 16 residues. CDR3 residues: CATSRVERATTDTQYF. CDR3 nucleotides: TGTGCCACCAGCAGAGTAGAGCGCGCGACCACAGATACGCAGTATTTT.

This clonotype occurred once. J is TRBJ2-3 and V is TRBV24-1; 8 nucleotides match TRBD1. V shed 3 bases, J shed 4 bases, and the junction held 5 bases outside the gene matches. Germline-derived CDR1 and CDR2 are KGHDR and SFDVKD. This CDR3 has 15 amino acids. The CDR3 loop is CATSDPGQGSDTQYF. The CDR3 bases are TGTGCCACCAGTGATCCTGGACAGGGATCAGATACGCAGTATTTT.

The rearrangement uses TRBV12-3 or TRBV12-4 and TRBJ1-2; no definite D call. The CDR3 spans 14 residues. V shed 6 bases and J shed 7 bases, with 18 bases lying between them. CDR3 nucleotides: TGTGCCAGCAGGCCAACCGGGTCTGGTCGTGGCTACACCTTC. Translating it yields CASRPTGSGRGYTF.

This clonotype showed up just a few times. An end of the junction differs from the germline gene, which may be a read error. The chain couples TRBV4-3 to TRBJ1-1; D gene uncertain. CDR1 and CDR2 from the germline V gene are LGHNA and YSLEER. The CDR3 consists of 17 residues. The CDR3 loop is CASSPIRAALGNTEAFF. Written as DNA, the CDR3 is TGTGCCAGCAGCCCTATCCGGGCCGCGCTCGGGAACACTGAAGCTTTCTTT.

This clonotype was detected only a few times. This chain uses TRBV12-3 or TRBV12-4 with TRBJ1-6; 8 bases match TRBD1. This CDR3 is 15 amino acids long. V was pared by 6 bases and J by 6 bases, with 7 bases of the junction left unmatched. The CDR3 nucleotides read TGTGCCAGCAGGCTCGGACAGGGATGTAATTCACCCCTCCACTTT. Its protein product is CASRLGQGCNSPLHF.

About this clonotype itself: The junction does not match germline at one end; this may be a read error. The V call is TRBV6-5, the J call TRBJ2-1; 10 bases match TRBD2. Per the germline V gene, CDR1 is MNHEY and CDR2 is SVGAGI. CDR3 length equals 14 residues. Written as DNA, the CDR3 is TGTGTCAGCAGCCGAGCTAGCGGGAGTGGTGAGCAGTTCTTC. Protein: CVSSRASGSGEQFF.

The gene calls are TRBV20-1 and TRBJ2-1; weak D call: TRBD2 (7 bases). The CDR3 extends over 14 amino acids. Per germline, CDR1 DFQATT and CDR2 SNEGSKA (reference sequence). Trimming took 7 bases from V and 6 from J, leaving 19 bases between them. CDR3 region: CSGLGGGGPNEQFF. The CDR3 nucleotides read TGCAGTGGTCTGGGGGGAGGGGGTCCCAATGAGCAGTTCTTC.

V and J are TRBV5-6 and TRBJ1-5; D ambiguous. V lost 0 bases to trimming and J lost 1 base, with 5 bases between them. Germline CDR1 is SGHDT and CDR2 is YYEEEE. The length of the CDR3 is 14 residues. In DNA form, the CDR3 reads TGTGCCAGCAGCTTGGGGCAAAGCAATCAGCCCCAGCATTTT. Translating gives CASSLGQSNQPQHF.

This clonotype was found a few times. This chain links TRBV13 with TRBJ1-5; 8 bases match TRBD1. Unmatched junction bases numbered 4, after V lost 0 bases and J lost 0 bases. Germline CDR1 PRHDT, CDR2 FYEKMQ (reference sequence). The CDR3 is 17 amino acids. The CDR3 is CASSLGPDRGSNQPQHF. CDR3 nucleotides: TGTGCCAGCAGCTTAGGACCAGACAGGGGTAGCAATCAGCCCCAGCATTTT.

The sample holds a few counts of this clonotype. The rearrangement joins TRBV9 to TRBJ2-5, with 7 bases that match TRBD2. Germline lookup yields CDR1 SGDLS and CDR2 YYNGEE. Germline trimming cut 6 bases from V and 2 bases from J; bases unmatched to any gene: 13. The CDR3 is 16 amino acids. As DNA, the CDR3 is TGTGCCAGCAACCGGATGGCTAGCGGAAGTCAAGAGACCCAGTACTTC. Translation: CASNRMASGSQETQYF. Supplemented by reference TRBV9 and TRBJ2-5, the full variable domain reads DSGVTQTPKHLITATGQRVTLRCSPRSGDLSVYWYQQSLDQGLQFLIQYYNGEERAKGNILERFSAQQFPDLHSELNLSSLELGDSALYFCASNRMASGSQETQYFGPGTRLLVL.

The chain uses TRBV20-1 and TRBJ1-4, with D perhaps TRBD1 (5 bases). The CDR3 loop spans 13 amino acids. CDR1 is DFQATT, CDR2 SNEGSKA, per germline (reference sequence). V was clipped by 6 bases and J by 7 bases, with 15 bases between them. In DNA, the CDR3 is TGCAGTGCGCCGGCTTCCGGGGGTGAAAAACTGTTTTTT. Residues: CSAPASGGEKLFF.

The V gene is TRBV7-3, the J gene TRBJ2-7; 14 bases map to TRBD2. This CDR3 has 19 residues. Losses at the gene ends were 5 bases for V and 5 bases for J; bases not matched to a gene: 17. Germline V gene lookup returns CDR1 SGHTA and CDR2 FQGTGA. This chain's CDR3 is CASSDARLAGGPVRNEQYF. The CDR3, as DNA: TGTGCCAGCAGCGACGCCAGACTAGCGGGAGGGCCCGTTCGGAACGAGCAGTACTTC.

There are a few counts of this clonotype. V gene TRBV29-1 combines with J gene TRBJ2-1, with D perhaps TRBD2 (6 bases). The CDR3 is 14 residues long. Trimming took 4 bases from V and 3 from J, leaving 13 bases between them. CDR1 SQVTM and CDR2 ANQGSEA come from the germline V gene. CDR3 sequence (DNA): TGCAGCGTTGCTCGGCGCGGGGTCTACAATGAGCAGTTCTTC. This translates into CSVARRGVYNEQFF.